This TCR beta chain was retrieved from a study of T cell changes during pregnancy in multiple sclerosis. Germline assignment: CDR1 SGDLS and CDR2 YYNGEE. The V and J ends lost 4 bases and 4 bases, in that order; junction bases with no gene match: 12. There are 17 residues in the CDR3. The table came from immunoSEQ multiplex PCR; TCRdb's copy has only in-frame clones and leaves some out. Here the sample spans tens of thousands of clones, roughly 91% being singletons. This sample comprised peripheral blood, obtained in the third trimester of pregnancy. The TCR comes from a female donor in good health, enrolled as a control in a pregnancy study. The chain carries TRBV9 and TRBJ1-3; 9 bases fit TRBD1. CDR3 region: CASSPFSRTGDGNTIYF. The CDR3, as DNA: TGTGCCAGCAGCCCTTTCTCTCGGACAGGGGACGGAAACACCATATATTTT. The full variable domain, in which reference TRBV9 and TRBJ1-3 provide the parts outside the CDR3, is DSGVTQTPKHLITATGQRVTLRCSPRSGDLSVYWYQQSLDQGLQFLIQYYNGEERAKGNILERFSAQQFPDLHSELNLSSLELGDSALYFCASSPFSRTGDGNTIYFGEGSWLTVV.